The 3 T cell receptor beta chains below come from one sample, sequenced in a study of blood T cell repertoires in COVID-19. Assay: immunoSEQ multiplex PCR; the TCRdb copy retains only in-frame clones and omits some. The profile shows approximately 240,000 clones, about 88% of them singletons. The sequencing sample was made of peripheral blood. Receptor source: a woman aged 40 to 50 who had recovered from COVID-19.

The DNA of the CDR3 is TGTGCCAGCTCACCCCTCGTCCCGGGCACAGATACGCAGTATTTT. It yields the protein CASSPLVPGTDTQYF. V is TRBV18 and J is TRBJ2-3; unclear D gene. CDR1 and CDR2 from the germline V gene are KGHSH and LQKENI. Trimming pared 3 bases from V and 1 base from J, leaving 11 bases between. The CDR3 runs to 15 residues.

The J gene is TRBJ2-5, the V gene TRBV19, with 8 bases that match TRBD1. Looked up from germline, CDR1 is LNHDA and CDR2 is SQIVND (reference sequence). There are 16 residues in the CDR3. J gave up 0 bases and V 4 bases, and 7 bases lay outside the gene matches. CDR3 in DNA: TGTGCCAGTAGTACGGGACAGGTCCTGTACCAAGAGACCCAGTACTTC. Amino acid sequence: CASSTGQVLYQETQYF.

The rearrangement uses TRBV18 and TRBJ2-5; 11 bases are shared with TRBD2. This CDR3 has 15 amino acids. The J segment lost 4 bases and the V segment lost 5 bases, leaving 6 bases of the junction unmatched. CDR1 is KGHSH, CDR2 LQKENI, per germline. CDR3 nucleotide sequence: TGTGCCAGCTCATCGGGACTAGCGGCGAGAGAGACCCAGTACTTC. Translated, it gives CASSSGLAARETQYF. The full variable domain, rest sourced from reference TRBV18 and TRBJ2-5, is NAGVMQNPRHLVRRRGQEARLRCSPMKGHSHVYWYRQLPEEGLKFMVYLQKENIIDESGMPKERFSAEFPKEGPSILRIQQVVRGDSAAYFCASSSGLAARETQYFGPGTRLLVL.